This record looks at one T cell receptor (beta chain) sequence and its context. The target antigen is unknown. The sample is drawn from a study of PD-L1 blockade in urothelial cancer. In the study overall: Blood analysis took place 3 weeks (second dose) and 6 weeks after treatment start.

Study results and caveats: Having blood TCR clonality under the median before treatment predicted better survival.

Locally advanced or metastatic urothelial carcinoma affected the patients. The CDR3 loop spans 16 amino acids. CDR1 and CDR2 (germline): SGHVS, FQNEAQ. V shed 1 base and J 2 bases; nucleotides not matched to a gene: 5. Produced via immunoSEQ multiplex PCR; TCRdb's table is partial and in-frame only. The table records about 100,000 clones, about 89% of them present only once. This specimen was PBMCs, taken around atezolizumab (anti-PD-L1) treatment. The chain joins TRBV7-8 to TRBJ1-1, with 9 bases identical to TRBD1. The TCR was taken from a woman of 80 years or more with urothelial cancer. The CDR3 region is CASSLVGTGPNTEAFF. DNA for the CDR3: TGTGCCAGCAGCTTAGTAGGGACAGGGCCAAACACTGAAGCTTTCTTT. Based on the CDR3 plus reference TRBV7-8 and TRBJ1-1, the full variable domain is GAGVSQSPRYKVAKRGQDVALRCDPISGHVSLFWYQQALGQGPEFLTYFQNEAQLDKSGLPSDRFFAERPEGSVSTLKIQRTQQEDSAVYLCASSLVGTGPNTEAFFGQGTRLTVV.